A selection of T cell receptor beta chains follows, all from one sample in a study of T cells in Graves' hyperthyroidism and ophthalmopathy. TCRdb analysed the multiplex PCR reads with MiXCR anew, one entry per CDR3 protein. The sample has about 700,000 distinct CDR3 sequences, 12% to 15% seen once. Material for sequencing was blood. Source of these receptors: a woman younger than 35 with Graves' hyperthyroidism. Each CDR3 is given with its conserved first and last residue. D genes are given only for firm matches. Clone size is not always given. Where it is, it says once, few, many or a class for expanded clones.

TRBV14,few,TRBD1,TRBJ2-1,TGTGCCAGCAGCCGTAGCAGGACAGGCTACAATGAGCAGTTCTTC,CASSRSRTGYNEQFF
TRBV7-9,.,TRBD2,TRBJ2-2,TGTGCCAGCAGCTTTAGCGGGAGAACAAACACCGGGGAGCTGTTTTTT,CASSFSGRTNTGELFF
TRBV10-1,.,TRBD1,TRBJ1-1,TGCGCCAGCAGGTTAAACAGGGGGGACACTGAAGCTTTCTTT,CASRLNRGDTEAFF
TRBV2,once,.,TRBJ1-1,TGTGCCAGCAGCGGTCGGGGGACGATATTTACGTACACTGAAGCTTTCTTT,CASSGRGTIFTYTEAFF
TRBV7-9,.,.,TRBJ2-3,TGTGCCAGCAGCTCGGACATAGATACGCAGTATTTT,CASSSDIDTQYF
TRBV9,.,TRBD2,TRBJ2-5,TGTGCCAGCAGCACCACTAGCGGGCCCCCTGAAGAGACCCAGTACTTC,CASSTTSGPPEETQYF
TRBV30,many,.,TRBJ2-1,TGTGCCTCACCCCGGACGGATGACCTGGTAGATGAGCAGTTCTTC,CASPRTDDLVDEQFF
TRBV6-1,many,TRBD2,TRBJ2-3,TGTGCCAGCAGCCACACTAGCGCTAGCACAGATACGCAGTATTTT,CASSHTSASTDTQYF
TRBV7-9,many,.,TRBJ2-5,TGTGCCAGCAGCTCGAGTCTGGGGTTAGAGACCCAGTACTTC,CASSSSLGLETQYF
TRBV6-1,few,.,TRBJ1-2,TGTGCCAGCTCTCCACGGGAAAATTATGGCTACACCTTC,CASSPRENYGYTF
TRBV12-3/TRBV12-4,many,TRBD1,TRBJ1-1,TGTGCCAGCAGTTTAGCCTGGACAGGGGATAACACTGAAGCTTTCTTT,CASSLAWTGDNTEAFF
TRBV6-2/TRBV6-3,few,.,TRBJ2-1,TGTGCCAGCAGTTACTTCACTAAAACCGCCTACAATGAGCAGTTCTTC,CASSYFTKTAYNEQFF
TRBV20-1,.,.,TRBJ1-1,TGCAGTGCTAGGGTTTCCAGGGCAACTTTCTTT,CSARVSRATFF
TRBV4-2,.,.,TRBJ1-5,TGTGCCAGCAGCCAAGAACGCGGGATCTATCAGCCCCAGCATTTT,CASSQERGIYQPQHF
TRBV10-3,few,TRBD2,TRBJ2-3,TGTGCCACCTCCCCTGAGCTAGCGGGCTCAGATACGCAGTATTTT,CATSPELAGSDTQYF
TRBV2,many,TRBD2,TRBJ2-5,TGTGCCAGCAGTGAAAGCGGGAGTAGGCAAGAGACCCAGTACTTC,CASSESGSRQETQYF
TRBV28,.,.,TRBJ1-1,TGTGCCAGCAGTTACATAAACAGGGCCTTGAACACTGAAGCTTTCTTT,CASSYINRALNTEAFF
TRBV5-1,.,.,TRBJ2-1,TGCGCCAGCGCTAGCCCGGGCTCCTACAATGAGCAGTTCTTC,CASASPGSYNEQFF
TRBV6-5,.,.,TRBJ2-7,TGTGCCAGCAGTTACTCGACCGTTAGCTCCTACAATGAGCAGTACTTC,CASSYSTVSSYNEQYF
TRBV20-1,many,TRBD2,TRBJ2-7,TGCAGTGCCACGGGACTAGCGGGAGCCTCTCCCTACGAGCAGTACTTC,CSATGLAGASPYEQYF
TRBV6-1,.,TRBD1,TRBJ2-7,TGTGCCAGCAGCCAGACAGGGTCTAACTACGAGCAGTACTTC,CASSQTGSNYEQYF
TRBV29-1,few,TRBD1,TRBJ2-1,TGCAGCGTAGAGGGACAGGAGAGCGGGTACAATGAGCAGTTCTTC,CSVEGQESGYNEQFF
TRBV7-9,many,TRBD2,TRBJ2-1,TGTGCCAGCAGCGCGACTAGCGGCAGCTCCTACAATGAGCAGTTCTTC,CASSATSGSSYNEQFF
TRBV4-1,many,.,TRBJ2-7,TGCGCCAGCAGCCCCCAAGCTCGTCGCGGGACCCACGAGCAGTACTTC,CASSPQARRGTHEQYF
TRBV20-1,many,.,TRBJ2-7,TGCAGTGCACGAGATGGGGGTTGGACCTACGAGCAGTACTTC,CSARDGGWTYEQYF
TRBV6-1,.,TRBD1,TRBJ1-4,TGTGCCAGCAGTTGGCAACAGGGGTACGACGCAACTAATGAAAAACTGTTTTTT,CASSWQQGYDATNEKLFF
TRBV12-3/TRBV12-4,many,.,TRBJ1-1,TGTGCCAGCAGTTTATGGGGTTCTGAAGCTTTCTTT,CASSLWGSEAFF
TRBV3-1,few,.,TRBJ2-5,TGTGCCAGCAGCCAAAACTACTCGCCCGGAGGTCAAGAGACCCAGTACTTC,CASSQNYSPGGQETQYF
TRBV4-1,.,.,TRBJ2-5,TGCGCCAGCAGCCAATGGAGAGGGGAGACCCAGTACTTC,CASSQWRGETQYF
TRBV5-1,.,.,TRBJ2-1,TGCGCCAGCAGCTTGCGCCGCGCAGGGTTGGACAATGAGCAGTTCTTC,CASSLRRAGLDNEQFF
TRBV6-1,few,.,TRBJ2-7,TGTGCCAGCAGCGGAAGCACAGGGTCGTGCGAGCAGTACTTC,CASSGSTGSCEQYF
TRBV7-2,many,.,TRBJ2-2,TGTGCCAGCGCCCTTAGTAGGGTCGGGGAGCTGTTTTTT,CASALSRVGELFF
TRBV28,many,.,TRBJ2-1,TGTGCCAGCAGTTTACAGGAGGACTTGGAGCAGTTCTTC,CASSLQEDLEQFF
TRBV28,.,.,TRBJ2-1,TGTGCCAGCAGTTTCGTCGGGAGTTACTATGAGCAGTTCTTC,CASSFVGSYYEQFF
TRBV4-1,.,.,TRBJ2-7,TGCGCCAGCAGCCAAGATCAGGCGGGATCCACCTACGAGCAGTACTTC,CASSQDQAGSTYEQYF
TRBV4-1,many,.,TRBJ2-7,TGCGCCAGCAGCCATCCCGGGAGCTCCTACGAGCAGTACTTC,CASSHPGSSYEQYF
TRBV7-2,many,.,TRBJ1-1,TGTGCCAGCAGCTTAGCGTATAGCTTGAACACTGAAGCTTTCTTT,CASSLAYSLNTEAFF
TRBV10-1,few,.,TRBJ2-3,TGCGCCAGCAGTTATAAAGATACGCAGTATTTT,CASSYKDTQYF
TRBV6-2/TRBV6-3,many,TRBD2,TRBJ2-7,TGTGCCAGCAGAAAGGGACTAGCGGGGAGAACCTACGAGCAGTACTTC,CASRKGLAGRTYEQYF
TRBV29-1,few,.,TRBJ2-7,TGCAGCGCGAGTGGGCCCTCCGGCGAGCAGTACTTC,CSASGPSGEQYF
TRBV4-3,.,TRBD1,TRBJ1-2,TGCGCCAGCAGCCAAGATGGCGGCAGGGGGGGCTATGGCTACACCTTC,CASSQDGGRGGYGYTF
TRBV7-2,few,TRBD1,TRBJ1-3,TGTGCCAGCAGCTTAGCCGGGACAGGGACCTCTGGAAACACCATATATTTT,CASSLAGTGTSGNTIYF
TRBV20-1,many,TRBD1,TRBJ2-5,TGCAGTGCCAAGGGGGCTGCGGGGACCCAGTACTTC,CSAKGAAGTQYF
TRBV6-1,many,TRBD2,TRBJ2-3,TGTGCCAGCAGTACTAGCGGGAGGGCCCCAGATACGCAGTATTTT,CASSTSGRAPDTQYF
TRBV9,many,TRBD2,TRBJ2-5,TGTGCCAGCAGCGTAAGCTTGGCGGGAGGGCCACAAGAGACCCAGTACTTC,CASSVSLAGGPQETQYF
TRBV7-9,many,.,TRBJ2-7,TGTGCCAGCAGCTTAGGGCAACTCGAACCCTACGAGCAGTACTTC,CASSLGQLEPYEQYF
TRBV4-1,few,.,TRBJ1-1,TGCGCCAGCAGCCAAGTACAGGGAGGGGGGAACACTGAAGCTTTCTTT,CASSQVQGGGNTEAFF
TRBV11-2,many,.,TRBJ2-7,TGTGCCAGCAGCTTAATAGGGCTCGAGCAGTACTTC,CASSLIGLEQYF
TRBV20-1,few,.,TRBJ1-2,TGCAGTGCCGGGACACCCGGGTATGGCTACACCTTC,CSAGTPGYGYTF
TRBV9,many,.,TRBJ1-3,TGTGCCAGCAGCGTAGGAGGGACGGCGAGCTCTGGAAACACCATATATTTT,CASSVGGTASSGNTIYF
TRBV28,.,.,TRBJ2-6,TGTGCCAGCAGCCGTATACGCTCTGGGGCCAACGTCCTGACTTTC,CASSRIRSGANVLTF